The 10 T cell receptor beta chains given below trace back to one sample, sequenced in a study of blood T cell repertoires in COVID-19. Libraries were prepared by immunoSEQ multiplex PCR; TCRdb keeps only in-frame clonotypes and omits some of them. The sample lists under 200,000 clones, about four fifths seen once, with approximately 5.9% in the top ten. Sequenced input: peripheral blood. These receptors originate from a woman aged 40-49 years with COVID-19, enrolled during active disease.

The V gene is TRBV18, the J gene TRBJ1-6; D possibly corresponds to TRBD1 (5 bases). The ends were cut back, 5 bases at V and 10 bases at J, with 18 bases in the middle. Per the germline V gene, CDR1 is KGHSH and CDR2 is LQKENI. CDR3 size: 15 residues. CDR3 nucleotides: TGTGCCAGCTCAGAAGGGGAGGGGAATGAATCACCCCTCCACTTT. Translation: CASSEGEGNESPLHF.

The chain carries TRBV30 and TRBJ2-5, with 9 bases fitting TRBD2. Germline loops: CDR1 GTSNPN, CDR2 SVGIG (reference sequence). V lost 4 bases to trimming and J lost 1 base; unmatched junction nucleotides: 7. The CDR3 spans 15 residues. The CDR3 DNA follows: TGTGCCTGGACGTCCAGCGGGAGGTTCCAAGAGACCCAGTACTTC. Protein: CAWTSSGRFQETQYF.

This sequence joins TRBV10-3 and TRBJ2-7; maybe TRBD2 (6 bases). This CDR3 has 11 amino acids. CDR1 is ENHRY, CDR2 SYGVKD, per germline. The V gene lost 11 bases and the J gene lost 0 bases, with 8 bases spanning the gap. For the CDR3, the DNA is TGTGCCGGGGGGAACTCCTACGAGCAGTACTTC. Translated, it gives CAGGNSYEQYF.

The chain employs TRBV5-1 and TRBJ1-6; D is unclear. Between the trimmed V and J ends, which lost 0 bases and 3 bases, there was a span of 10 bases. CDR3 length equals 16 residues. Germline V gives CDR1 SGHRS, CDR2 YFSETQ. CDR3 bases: TGCGCCAGCAGCTTGGAGGCAGGAAACTATAATTCACCCCTCCACTTT. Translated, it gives CASSLEAGNYNSPLHF.

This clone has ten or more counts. The CDR3 sequence is CASSLTASLAYEQYF. For the CDR3, the DNA is TGTGCCAGCAGCTTGACAGCTTCCCTGGCCTACGAGCAGTACTTC. This chain joins TRBV5-6 and TRBJ2-7, with D unresolved. The CDR3 has 15 amino acids. CDR1 is SGHDT and CDR2 is YYEEEE in the germline V gene. The ends were cut back, 1 base at V and 2 bases at J, with 13 bases in the middle.

The CDR3 DNA sequence: TGTGCCAGCAGCCGGCCGGACAGGTGGCCCCTCGAGCAGTACTTC. Amino acids: CASSRPDRWPLEQYF. The chain carries TRBV7-8 and TRBJ2-7; 7 positions match TRBD1. V lost 5 bases, J lost 6 bases, and 13 bases stayed unmatched. The CDR3 spans 15 residues. The germline gives CDR1 SGHVS, CDR2 FQNEAQ.

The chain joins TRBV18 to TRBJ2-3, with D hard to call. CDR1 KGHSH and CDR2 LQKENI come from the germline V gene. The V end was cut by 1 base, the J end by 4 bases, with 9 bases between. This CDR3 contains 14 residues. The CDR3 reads CASSPRQVADTQYF. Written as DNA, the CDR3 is TGTGCCAGCTCACCACGGCAGGTCGCAGATACGCAGTATTTT.

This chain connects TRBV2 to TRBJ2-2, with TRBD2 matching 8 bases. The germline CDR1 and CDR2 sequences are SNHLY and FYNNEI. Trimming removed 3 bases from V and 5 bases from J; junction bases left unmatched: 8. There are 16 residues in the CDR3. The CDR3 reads CASSDLASGWTGELFF. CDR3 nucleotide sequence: TGTGCCAGCAGTGACCTTGCTAGCGGGTGGACCGGGGAGCTGTTTTTT.

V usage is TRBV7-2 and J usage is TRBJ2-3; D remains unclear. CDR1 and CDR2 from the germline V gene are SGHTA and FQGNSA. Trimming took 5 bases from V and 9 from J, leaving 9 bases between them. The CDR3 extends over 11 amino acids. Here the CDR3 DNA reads TGTGCCAGCAGCCCTTTGTCCACGCAGTATTTT. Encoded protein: CASSPLSTQYF.

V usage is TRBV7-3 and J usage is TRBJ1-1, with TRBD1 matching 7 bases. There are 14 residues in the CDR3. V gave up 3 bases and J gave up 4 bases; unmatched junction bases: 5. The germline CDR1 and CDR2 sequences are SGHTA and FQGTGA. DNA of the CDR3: TGTGCCAGCAGCTTGGAGGGGGCAAGCACTGAAGCTTTCTTT. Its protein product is CASSLEGASTEAFF. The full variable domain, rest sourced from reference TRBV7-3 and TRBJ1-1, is GAGVSQTPSNKVTEKGKYVELRCDPISGHTALYWYRQSLGQGPEFLIYFQGTGAADDSGLPNDRFFAVRPEGSVSTLKIQRTERGDSAVYLCASSLEGASTEAFFGQGTRLTVV.